Listed below are T cell receptor beta chains from one sample, sequenced in a study of shared clonotypes between healthy human individuals. The protocol was immunoSEQ multiplex PCR, while the TCRdb copy is restricted to in-frame clones and leaves out a portion. The sample records approximately 500,000 clones, 75% to 80% being singletons. Sequencing used PBMCs. The receptors here all came from a woman aged 40 to 50 in good health. Some clones in this sample may be carry-over from other donors' samples. Each CDR3 is given with its conserved first and last residue. The D gene is left open where the match is weak. Some rows mark clone size as missing; the rest say once, few, many or name a class of expanded clone.

>TRBJ1-3|15|.|.|TRBV7-9
TGTGCCAGCAGCTTGGGACTGAGCTCTGGAAACACCATATATTTT
CASSLGLSSGNTIYF
>TRBJ2-1|15|.|.|TRBV6-4
TGTGCCAGCAGTCCCTCTGGCAGCAATTACAATGAGCAGTTCTTC
CASSPSGSNYNEQFF
>TRBJ2-5|15|TRBD2|few|TRBV7-9
TGTGCCAGCAGCTTAGGAGCGGGAGATTTAGAGACCCAGTACTTC
CASSLGAGDLETQYF
>TRBJ2-7|14|.|.|TRBV18
TGTGCCAGCTCACCGCCGACAGGTTCGTACGAGCAGTACTTC
CASSPPTGSYEQYF
>TRBJ1-1|14|.|.|TRBV10-3
TGTGCTAGCAGTTACTCGACAACTGGGGTCGAAGCTTTTTTT
CASSYSTTGVEAFF
>TRBJ2-1|15|TRBD2|.|TRBV28
TGTGCCAGCAGTTTAGGTGTAGCGGGAGCGATGGAGCAGTTCTTC
CASSLGVAGAMEQFF
>TRBJ2-7|16|.|.|TRBV7-6
TGTGCCAGCAGCTTAGCGTTGAGGGGGACGACCTACGAGCAGTACTTC
CASSLALRGTTYEQYF
>TRBJ2-3|16|TRBD2|.|TRBV7-2
TGTGCCAGCAGCTCCGGACTAGCGGGCCCCACAGATACGCAGTATTTT
CASSSGLAGPTDTQYF
>TRBJ2-1|15|.|.|TRBV25-1
TGTGCCAGCAGTGAAAGTAGCGGAAGCGCAATGAGGCAGTTCTTC
CASSESSGSAMRQFF
>TRBJ1-3|15|TRBD1|.|TRBV29-1
TGCAGTGGTTCCAGGGGGGCCTCCTCTGGAAACACCATATATTTT
CSGSRGASSGNTIYF
>TRBJ2-7|13|.|.|TRBV5-1
TGCGCCAGCAGCTTGTATGTCAGCTACGAGCAGTACTTC
CASSLYVSYEQYF
>TRBJ2-7|12|.|.|TRBV5-1
TGCGCCAGCAGCTTGGAGAGTTACGAGCAGTACTTC
CASSLESYEQYF
>TRBJ2-5|14|TRBD2|.|TRBV2
TGTGCCAGCAGTGAGGATAGCGGGAGAGAGACCCAGTACTTC
CASSEDSGRETQYF
>TRBJ2-1|13|.|.|TRBV5-1
TGCGCCAGCCAGGGATGGGATGGGAATGAGCAGTTCTTC
CASQGWDGNEQFF
>TRBJ2-5|13|.|.|TRBV27
TGTGCCAGCAGTTTAAACTGGGAAGGGACCCAGTACTTC
CASSLNWEGTQYF
>TRBJ2-2|10|.|.|TRBV28
TGTGCCAGCAGAGGTCGGGAGCTGTTTTTT
CASRGRELFF
>TRBJ1-2|15|.|.|TRBV25-1
TGTGCCAGCAGTGGGGACCCATTAAGGGTCTATGGCTACACCTTC
CASSGDPLRVYGYTF
>TRBJ1-2|15|TRBD1|.|TRBV11-2
TGTGCCAGCGCACAGGGGCCGGCGGCGGACTATGGCTACACCTTC
CASAQGPAADYGYTF
>TRBJ2-7|12|.|.|TRBV6-5
TGTGCCAGCAGCCTCCGACAGTTAGGGCAGTACTTC
CASSLRQLGQYF
>TRBJ2-1|14|TRBD1|.|TRBV7-2
TGTGCATCCCGGCGGGACAGGGCCTACAATGAGCAGTTCTTC
CASRRDRAYNEQFF
>TRBJ2-7|12|.|.|TRBV2
TGTGCCAGCAGTGAAATAGGGTACGAGCAGTACTTC
CASSEIGYEQYF
>TRBJ2-1|15|TRBD2|.|TRBV9
TGTGCCAGCAGCGTAGAGCGGGAGGCATATAATGAGCAGTTCTTC
CASSVEREAYNEQFF
>TRBJ1-1|14|.|.|TRBV19
TGTGCCAGTAGTATACAGGCGACGAACACTGAAGCTTTCTTT
CASSIQATNTEAFF
>TRBJ2-2|13|.|once|TRBV7-8
TGTGCCAGCAGCTTAAAGGACACCGGGGAGCTGTTTTTT
CASSLKDTGELFF
>TRBJ2-5|15|.|.|TRBV5-1
TGCGCCAGCAGCAAGGGACGTCCCCCCGAGGAGACCCAGTACTTC
CASSKGRPPEETQYF
>TRBJ2-7|13|TRBD1|.|TRBV6-1
TGTGCCAGCACTCGGACAGGGTCCTACGAGCAGTACTTC
CASTRTGSYEQYF
>TRBJ2-3|13|.|.|TRBV19
TGTGCCAGTAGCACCCAGAGTAGTGGGACGCAGTATTTT
CASSTQSSGTQYF
>TRBJ2-3|15|.|once|TRBV5-1
TGCGCCAGCAGCTTGACTCCTACCGACACAGATACGCAGTATTTT
CASSLTPTDTDTQYF
>TRBJ1-4|12|.|once|TRBV19
TGTGCCAGCGGACGGGTTAATGAAAAACTGTTTTTT
CASGRVNEKLFF
>TRBJ2-1|15|.|.|TRBV7-2
TGTGCCAGCAGCTTAGGGCGGGATTTCCACAATGAGCAGTTCTTC
CASSLGRDFHNEQFF
>TRBJ2-1|16|TRBD1|.|TRBV19
TGTGCCAGTAGTGGCGGCCGCGACAGGGGAAGCAATGAGCAGTTCTTC
CASSGGRDRGSNEQFF
>TRBJ1-2|16|TRBD1|.|TRBV27
TGTGCCAGCAGTTTATGGGGGACAGGGACCAACTATGGCTACACCTTC
CASSLWGTGTNYGYTF
>TRBJ2-2|15|.|.|TRBV7-2
TGTGCCAGCAGCTTCGGGAGACAGGTCACCGGGGAGCTGTTTTTT
CASSFGRQVTGELFF
>TRBJ2-1|14|TRBD2|.|TRBV19
TGTGCCAGTAGTATGACTAGCGGGTACGGAGAGCAGTTCTTC
CASSMTSGYGEQFF
>TRBJ2-6|19|TRBD2|.|TRBV5-1
TGCGCCAGCAGCCTGCGTTCCCGGGGGGAAAGCTCTGGGGCCAACGTCCTGACTTTC
CASSLRSRGESSGANVLTF
>TRBJ2-5|15|.|.|TRBV7-7
TGTGCCAGCAGCCAGGGCCGGGGTAGGCAAGAGACCCAGTACTTC
CASSQGRGRQETQYF
>TRBJ2-5|14|TRBD2|.|TRBV19
TGTGCCAGTAGTATCAAGCGGGAGTCTGGGACCCAGTACTTC
CASSIKRESGTQYF
>TRBJ2-6|15|TRBD1|.|TRBV30
TGTGCCTGGAGTACAGGGGGTTCTGGGGCCAACGTCCTGACTTTC
CAWSTGGSGANVLTF
>TRBJ2-7|15|TRBD2|.|TRBV27
TGTGCCAGCAGTGCGGGGAGGGCGTTGGGCTACGAGCAGTACTTC
CASSAGRALGYEQYF
>TRBJ2-5|13|.|few|TRBV27
TGTGCCAGCAGTTCGGGTCTCACGGAGACCCAGTACTTC
CASSSGLTETQYF
>TRBJ2-1|16|TRBD2|.|TRBV9
TGTGCCAGCAGCACCCGATCAGGACTAGAGTACAATGAGCAGTTCTTC
CASSTRSGLEYNEQFF
>TRBJ2-7|14|.|.|TRBV5-8
TGTGCCAGCAGCTTCAGGGTGGGGACCTACGAGCAGTACTTC
CASSFRVGTYEQYF
>TRBJ2-7|13|TRBD2|many|TRBV6-4
TGTGCCAGCAGTGAAAGCGGGATTGGCGAGCAGTACTTC
CASSESGIGEQYF
>TRBJ2-3|14|.|once|TRBV11-2
TGTGCCAGCAGCCCAGCGGTTAGCACAGATACGCAGTATTTT
CASSPAVSTDTQYF
>TRBJ2-1|15|TRBD2|.|TRBV10-2
TGCGCCAGCAACGGACTAGCGGGCGTATACAATGAGCAGTTCTTC
CASNGLAGVYNEQFF
>TRBJ1-6|14|.|.|TRBV7-9
TGTGCCAGCAGCTTAATACAGGGAAATTCACCCCTCCACTTT
CASSLIQGNSPLHF
>TRBJ2-1|14|TRBD2|.|TRBV10-1
TGCGCCAGCAGTGACCAGCGGGAGGTGAATGAGCAGTTCTTC
CASSDQREVNEQFF
>TRBJ2-4|15|.|.|TRBV7-9
TGTGCCAGCAGCTTAGGTACAGGGTCGGGAAACATTCAGTACTTC
CASSLGTGSGNIQYF
>TRBJ2-1|13|.|.|TRBV7-7
TGTGCCAGCAGCTCGGGACTGAACAATGAGCAGTTCTTC
CASSSGLNNEQFF
>TRBJ2-1|13|.|.|TRBV10-1
TGCGCCAGCAGAGATTCACTTGGGGATGAGCAGTTCTTC
CASRDSLGDEQFF
>TRBJ2-1|12|.|.|TRBV28
TGTGCCAGCAGTTCCCCGTATAGTGAGCAGTTCTTC
CASSSPYSEQFF
>TRBJ2-7|14|TRBD2|.|TRBV7-7
TGTGCCAGCAGCCCAGGGACTAGCGGTAGCGAGCAGTACTTC
CASSPGTSGSEQYF
>TRBJ2-7|14|.|.|TRBV6-5
TGTGCCAGCAGTTACCGGCAGGGGGGGGACGAGCAGTACTTC
CASSYRQGGDEQYF